The T cell receptor (beta chain) under discussion was sequenced for a study of OX40 agonist ivuxolimab in advanced cancers. Background on the study: The patients' treatment was ivuxolimab, an agonistic anti-OX40 (CD134) antibody.

CDR1 and CDR2 (germline): SGHKS, YYEKEE (reference sequence). Germline trimming cut 5 bases from V and 4 bases from J; bases unmatched to any gene: 7. This CDR3 has 14 amino acids. Repertoires were generated with immunoSEQ multiplex PCR, while TCRdb's copy carries only in-frame clones and drops some. The table records 60,000 to 75,000 clones, just over 85% of them present only once. Turning to this clone: Its specificity is not known.

Findings and caveats of the study: Low normalized T-cell clonal expansion also characterized some of the nonresponders. At doses 0.1 to 3.0 mg/kg, CD4+ and CD8+ clones expanded. More expanded clones were found, on average, in CD8+ than in CD4+ T cells.

This TCR was sampled from an adult with an advanced solid tumor such as melanoma, head and neck, liver or kidney cancer. This chain links TRBV5-5 with TRBJ2-7, with 9 nucleotides matching TRBD1. This material consisted of CD4+ or CD8+ T cells sorted from blood, taken in a trial of the OX40 agonist ivuxolimab. CDR3 DNA sequence: TGTGCCAGCAGGGACAGGGGAATGAGGTACGAGCAGTACTTC. As protein: CASRDRGMRYEQYF.